These T cell receptor beta chains were read from a single sample in a study of response to subunit inactivated influenza vaccine. From the RT-PCR reads, TCRdb called clonotypes with MiXCR, one entry per CDR3 protein. This sample yields 550,000 to 800,000 distinct CDR3 sequences, of which approximately 13% are seen a single time; 5.5% to 7% belongs to the top ten. The sample in question was PBMCs from blood, obtained approximately 15 days before vaccination. The receptors were sampled from a man aged 50 to 59 who received an inactivated influenza vaccine. Each CDR3 is given with its conserved first and last residue. D genes are given only for firm matches. Size is stated for part of the rows, as once, few or many counts, or as a class when the clone is expanded.

J gene,clone size,D gene,V gene,CDR3 DNA,CDR3 protein
TRBJ2-7,-,-,TRBV27,TGTGCCAGCAGTGCCGGGACACCACTCTCCTACGAGCAGTACTTC,CASSAGTPLSYEQYF
TRBJ1-1,few,-,TRBV7-8,TGTGCCAGCAGCTTAGCTCCGGGGCTCCTTTTATTCGGTGAAGCTTTCTTT,CASSLAPGLLLFGEAFF
TRBJ2-3,few,TRBD2,TRBV7-8,TGTGCCAGCAGCTCCCCCTTAGCGGGCCTCACAGATACGCAGTATTTT,CASSSPLAGLTDTQYF
TRBJ2-7,-,-,TRBV2,TGTGCCAGCATGAGGATGGACAGTTGGGACGAGCAGTACTTC,CASMRMDSWDEQYF
TRBJ2-6,-,TRBD2,TRBV27,TGTGCCAGCAGTCCCCTGGGAGCGGGGGGGACTGGGGCCAACGTCCTGACTTTC,CASSPLGAGGTGANVLTF
TRBJ2-3,few,-,TRBV12-3/TRBV12-4,TGTGCCAGCAGTGTCACAGGTCGGCGGGCAGATACGCAGTATTTT,CASSVTGRRADTQYF
TRBJ1-4,-,-,TRBV5-1,TGCGCCAGCAGCTCGGGGAATTCGATCTCTAATGAAAAACTGTTTTTT,CASSSGNSISNEKLFF
TRBJ2-5,few,TRBD1,TRBV5-1,TGCGCCAGCAGTCCCGGACAGGGGGCCGGTCAAGAGACCCAGTACTTC,CASSPGQGAGQETQYF
TRBJ1-2,few,TRBD1,TRBV13,TGTGCCAGCAGCACCAGGGACAGGGAGAGGTACTATGGCTACACCTTC,CASSTRDRERYYGYTF
TRBJ2-3,-,TRBD2,TRBV14,TGTGCCAGCAGCCTCATAGCGGGAGCCAGAGATACGCAGTATTTT,CASSLIAGARDTQYF
TRBJ1-5,few,TRBD1,TRBV7-2,TGTGCCAGCAGCTTAGTAGGGGGCGATCAGCCCCAGCATTTT,CASSLVGGDQPQHF
TRBJ1-2,-,TRBD1,TRBV20-1,TGCAGTGCTAGTGATTATCGGGACAGGGGGCTTGGCTACACCTTC,CSASDYRDRGLGYTF
TRBJ2-3,-,TRBD1,TRBV5-1,TGCGCCAGCGGGGGGACAGGGCTCGGCACAGATACGCAGTATTTT,CASGGTGLGTDTQYF
TRBJ2-4,-,TRBD1,TRBV5-1,TGCGCCAGCTCCCGCCCGGGACAGGGCAAAAACATTCAGTACTTC,CASSRPGQGKNIQYF
TRBJ1-2,-,-,TRBV6-5,TGTGCCAGCAGTTACGTCCAGGCCCCCGGGCATGGCTACACCTTC,CASSYVQAPGHGYTF
TRBJ2-2,few,TRBD2,TRBV11-2,TGTGCCAGCAAGAGACTAGCGGGGGGTACCGGGGAGCTGTTTTTT,CASKRLAGGTGELFF
TRBJ2-5,-,TRBD1,TRBV29-1,TGCAGCGTTGACCCCGGGACAGTAATTCAAGAGACCCAGTACTTC,CSVDPGTVIQETQYF
TRBJ1-4,few,-,TRBV20-1,TGCAGTGCCAGGAGCGGGGCGGCAACTAATGAAAAACTGTTTTTT,CSARSGAATNEKLFF
TRBJ2-2,-,-,TRBV4-3,TGCGCCAGCAGCCATCGACTCCTAAACACCGGGGAGCTGTTTTTT,CASSHRLLNTGELFF
TRBJ2-3,-,TRBD1,TRBV6-1,TGTGCCAGCAGTCGGGACAGCACTAGCACAGATACGCAGTATTTT,CASSRDSTSTDTQYF
TRBJ1-1,-,TRBD1,TRBV28,TGTGCCAGCAGTCCTCCGACAGGGTGGAATACTGAAGCTTTCTTT,CASSPPTGWNTEAFF
TRBJ2-1,many,-,TRBV12-3/TRBV12-4,TGTGCCAGCAGTTCGTGGGTGGGCAATGAGCAGTTCTTC,CASSSWVGNEQFF
TRBJ2-7,-,-,TRBV12-3/TRBV12-4,TGTGCCAGCAGTCACTCAGGGAACTACGAGCAGTACTTC,CASSHSGNYEQYF
TRBJ2-2,-,-,TRBV3-1,TGTGCCAGCAGCCAAGTCATCAGAGCGGGTATTTCCGGGGAGCTGTTTTTT,CASSQVIRAGISGELFF
TRBJ1-1,-,-,TRBV20-1,TGCAGTGCTAGACTCAAGGGACACAACACTGAAGCTTTCTTT,CSARLKGHNTEAFF
TRBJ2-3,-,-,TRBV12-3/TRBV12-4,TGTGCCAGCAGTTTGGGAAGGACAGTTACAGATACGCAGTATTTT,CASSLGRTVTDTQYF
TRBJ2-5,few,TRBD2,TRBV10-3,TGTGCCATCAGTTTAGGCAGCGGCGGGGGGGAGACCCAGTACTTC,CAISLGSGGGETQYF
TRBJ1-2,few,-,TRBV6-1,TGTGCCAGCAGTCGTCCCGGGGATAATGGCTACACCTTC,CASSRPGDNGYTF
TRBJ2-2,-,-,TRBV29-1,TGCAGCGTTGGGATCTTGAACACCGGGGAGCTGTTTTTT,CSVGILNTGELFF
TRBJ2-1,-,-,TRBV12-3/TRBV12-4,TGTGCCAGCAGTTTCCAGCGGAATGAGCAGTTCTTC,CASSFQRNEQFF
TRBJ2-5,-,TRBD2,TRBV20-1,TGCAGTGCTAGAGTTGCTAGCGGGAGGGAGACCCAGTACTTC,CSARVASGRETQYF
TRBJ2-3,few,TRBD2,TRBV18,TGTGCCAGCTCACCCGTTCTGCAACTAGCGGGAGGGGCAGATACGCAGTATTTT,CASSPVLQLAGGADTQYF
TRBJ2-1,-,-,TRBV7-2,TGTGCCAGCACCCAGGGGGGACCAGGTTTAGGGAATGAGCAGTTCTTC,CASTQGGPGLGNEQFF
TRBJ2-2,-,-,TRBV20-1,TGCAGTGCAGTAAAACAGGGCACCCCCACCGGGGAGCTGTTTTTT,CSAVKQGTPTGELFF
TRBJ2-5,few,-,TRBV24-1,TGTGCCACCAGTGATTTTAACCCAGGGTACGGAGAGACCCAGTACTTC,CATSDFNPGYGETQYF
TRBJ2-3,few,TRBD2,TRBV5-1,TGCGCCAGCAGCCCTAATGCGGGAGGCAGAACAGATACGCAGTATTTT,CASSPNAGGRTDTQYF
TRBJ2-7,few,-,TRBV29-1,TGCAGCGCCTCCGAAGGGGGTTACGAGCAGTACTTC,CSASEGGYEQYF
TRBJ2-7,-,TRBD2,TRBV14,TGTGCCAGCAGCCCCGGGACTAGCTGGTTCTCCTACGAGCAGTACTTC,CASSPGTSWFSYEQYF
TRBJ2-1,-,-,TRBV10-3,TGTGCCATCAGTGAGTCTCGGGGGTGGGGTCGGCGGGGCCCAGACAATGAGCAGTTCTTC,CAISESRGWGRRGPDNEQFF
TRBJ1-1,-,-,TRBV4-3,TGCGCCAGCAGCCAAGATCCGTACATGAACACTGAAGCTTTCTTT,CASSQDPYMNTEAFF
TRBJ2-5,few,-,TRBV12-3/TRBV12-4,TGTGCCAGCAGTTTGGGCAGAGGAAGGAAGGTCTTC,CASSLGRGRKVF
TRBJ2-3,few,-,TRBV2,TGTGCCAGCAGGGGGATCAGGACAGATACGCAGTATTTT,CASRGIRTDTQYF
TRBJ2-4,few,-,TRBV7-2,TGTGCCAGCAGAGGGGGAGCGGCCGGAGCCAAAAACATTCAGTACTTC,CASRGGAAGAKNIQYF
TRBJ2-7,few,TRBD2,TRBV20-1,TGCAGTGCTAGTTCTTCTAGCGGGACCCTTTTAAGAGAGCAGTACTTC,CSASSSSGTLLREQYF
TRBJ2-7,many,TRBD1,TRBV3-1,TGTGCCAGCAGCCTGGACAGGGGGAAAGAGCAGTACTTC,CASSLDRGKEQYF
TRBJ2-3,-,-,TRBV5-1,TGCGCCAGCAGCTTGAGGCAGGATAGACATACGCAGTATTTT,CASSLRQDRHTQYF
TRBJ2-1,-,TRBD2,TRBV9,TGTGCCAGCAGCGTAGCTACGTGGACTAGCGGGAGTCTCGGTAATGAGCAGTTCTTC,CASSVATWTSGSLGNEQFF
TRBJ2-1,few,-,TRBV29-1,TGCAGCGTTGGGGGTTTAGGAATCCAGAGTGGCTACAATGAGCAGTTCTTC,CSVGGLGIQSGYNEQFF
TRBJ2-1,many,-,TRBV29-1,TGCAGCGCCCCGTGGGGGGCCAGCTCCTACAATGAGCAGTTCTTC,CSAPWGASSYNEQFF
TRBJ2-1,few,-,TRBV20-1,TGCAGTGCTTTGAGGCTAGCGAGTACCTACAATGAGCAGTTCTTC,CSALRLASTYNEQFF
TRBJ2-3,many,-,TRBV7-8,TGTGCCAGCAGCTTATCGGACTCTACGCAGTATTTT,CASSLSDSTQYF
TRBJ2-7,-,-,TRBV20-1,TGCAGTGCTAGTGGGCGGGAATCCCCCTACGAGCAGTACTTC,CSASGRESPYEQYF
TRBJ2-7,few,-,TRBV7-2,TGTGCCAGCAGCTCCCCAGACTACGAGCTGTACTTC,CASSSPDYELYF
TRBJ2-7,many,-,TRBV12-3/TRBV12-4,TGTGCCAGCAGTTTAGAGCAACTCTCCTACGAGCAGTACTTC,CASSLEQLSYEQYF
TRBJ2-7,many,-,TRBV27,TGTGCCACCTCTGAGAGAGGGGCCTACCCCTACGAGCAGTACTTC,CATSERGAYPYEQYF
TRBJ2-3,-,-,TRBV6-1,TGTGCCAGCAGGGTAGAACGCAGCACAGATACGCAGTATTTT,CASRVERSTDTQYF
TRBJ2-7,-,-,TRBV5-1,TGCGCCAGCAGCTTGGGGGTCGACAGGATCTACGAGCAGTACTTC,CASSLGVDRIYEQYF
TRBJ2-1,few,-,TRBV7-6,TGTGCCAGCAGCCCCACGGGGTTGTATGAGCAGTTCTTC,CASSPTGLYEQFF